These 30 T cell receptor beta chains share one sample of origin, sequenced in a study of blood T cell repertoires in COVID-19. The assay was immunoSEQ multiplex PCR, and TCRdb's table has in-frame clones only and misses some. The data contain a few hundred thousand clones, approximately 88% of them seen just once; the ten biggest clones take up under 6%. The sample was PBMCs or T cells enriched from blood (not recorded which). These receptors were collected from a man aged 25 to 40 who had recovered from COVID-19.

The chain carries TRBV29-1 and TRBJ2-3; 9 bases fit TRBD1. The CDR3 covers 13 residues. With 1 base clipped from V and 4 bases from J, the junction kept 0 bases outside the gene matches. Looked up from germline, CDR1 is SQVTM and CDR2 is ANQGSEA. DNA of the CDR3: TGCAGCGTTGAAGGACAGGGGGCAGATACGCAGTATTTT. Encoded protein: CSVEGQGADTQYF.

The chain carries TRBV30 and TRBJ2-7; 7 bases agree with TRBD1. The V and J ends lost 4 bases and 3 bases, in that order; junction bases with no gene match: 0. This CDR3 region has 11 residues. CDR1 and CDR2 from the germline V gene are GTSNPN and SVGIG (reference sequence). CDR3: CAWNRGYEQYF. For the CDR3, the DNA is TGTGCCTGGAACAGGGGCTACGAGCAGTACTTC. Full variable domain (missing parts from reference TRBV30 and TRBJ2-7): SQTIHQWPATLVQPVGSPLSLECTVEGTSNPNLYWYRQAAGRGLQLLFYSVGIGQISSEVPQNLSASRPQDRQFILSSKKLLLSDSGFYLCAWNRGYEQYFGPGTRLTVT.

This chain joins TRBV9 and TRBJ2-3; TRBD2 aligns across 7 bases. Germline-derived CDR1 and CDR2 are SGDLS and YYNGEE. Trimming removed 1 base from V and 0 bases from J; junction bases left unmatched: 5. The CDR3 consists of 16 residues. CDR3 sequence: CASSVRAGVSTDTQYF. CDR3 DNA sequence: TGTGCCAGCAGCGTACGTGCGGGGGTCAGCACAGATACGCAGTATTTT.

This clone was seen once. The chain is built from TRBV6-1 and TRBJ1-5; the match to TRBD1 covers 9 bases. Trimming took 4 bases from V and 3 from J; bases not matched to a gene: 7. The CDR3 consists of 16 residues. Germline values: CDR1 MNHNS, CDR2 SASEGT. The DNA of the CDR3 is TGTGCCAGCAGTGCACCCGGGACAGGGCCCAATCAGCCCCAGCATTTT. It is translated as CASSAPGTGPNQPQHF.

The chain has TRBV5-1 and TRBJ2-7; D is ambiguous. CDR1 is SGHRS, CDR2 YFSETQ, per germline. Between the trimmed V and J ends, which lost 1 base and 3 bases, there was a span of 11 bases. There are 14 residues in the CDR3. The DNA of the CDR3 is TGCGCCAGCAGCTTGCGGGTCACCAACTACGAGCAGTACTTC. Its protein product is CASSLRVTNYEQYF.

J is TRBJ1-2 and V is TRBV24-1; D may be TRBD1 (6 bases). CDR1 and CDR2 (germline): KGHDR, SFDVKD. Trimming took off 4 bases at V and 4 bases at J, with 12 bases between the two ends. The CDR3 is 14 amino acids. The CDR3 coding sequence is TGTGCCACCAGTGACCAAACAGGGACCTATGGCTACACCTTC. This translates into CATSDQTGTYGYTF.

This clone was seen once. The chain employs TRBV2 and TRBJ2-7; 7 bases align to TRBD2. There are 14 residues in the CDR3. Germline V gene data show CDR1 as SNHLY and CDR2 as FYNNEI. Trimming removed 5 bases from V and 3 bases from J; junction bases left unmatched: 7. CDR3 bases: TGTGCCAGCAGTATGGGCGGGAGATTCTACGAGCAGTACTTC. Amino acid sequence: CASSMGGRFYEQYF.

This clone was observed a few times. The chain joins TRBV28 to TRBJ1-3, with unresolved D. The CDR3 is made up of 17 amino acids. V dropped 5 bases and J dropped 3 bases, with 20 bases sitting between them. The germline gives CDR1 MDHEN, CDR2 SYDVKM. CDR3 in amino acids: CASSPRIRRPNGNTIYF. The CDR3 DNA reads as TGTGCCAGCAGTCCAAGGATCCGGAGGCCGAATGGAAACACCATATATTTT. The full variable domain, its missing parts supplied by reference TRBV28 and TRBJ1-3, is DVKVTQSSRYLVKRTGEKVFLECVQDMDHENMFWYRQDPGLGLRLIYFSYDVKMKEKGDIPEGYSVSREKKERFSLILESASTNQTSMYLCASSPRIRRPNGNTIYFGEGSWLTVV.

The chain joins TRBV30 to TRBJ1-4, with unresolved D. This CDR3 region has 12 residues. V was cut by 6 bases and J by 5 bases, with 10 bases left in between. Looked up from germline, CDR1 is GTSNPN and CDR2 is SVGIG (reference sequence). In DNA form, the CDR3 reads TGTGCCTGCGGATCGGGGAATGAAAAACTGTTTTTT. It translates to CACGSGNEKLFF.

The V and J genes are TRBV2 and TRBJ2-2; no clear D. This CDR3 has 15 amino acids. Germline assignment: CDR1 SNHLY and CDR2 FYNNEI. V lost 6 bases, J lost 0 bases, and 11 bases lay in between. The CDR3 bases are TGTGCCAGCAGGCCCCAAAGCGCGAACACCGGGGAGCTGTTTTTT. Amino acid sequence: CASRPQSANTGELFF.

The genes are TRBV12-3 or TRBV12-4 and TRBJ1-1; D gene ambiguous. V was trimmed by 3 bases and J by 0 bases, leaving 5 bases between them. The CDR3 contains 13 residues. This chain's CDR3 is CASSLRVNTEAFF. CDR3 sequence (DNA): TGTGCCAGCAGTTTGAGGGTGAACACTGAAGCTTTCTTT.

The chain uses TRBV4-2 and TRBJ2-1, with D tentatively TRBD2 (6 bases). With 1 base removed from V and 9 bases from J, the gap between germline ends came to 13 bases. CDR1 is LGHNA and CDR2 is YNFKEQ in the germline V gene. The CDR3 has 14 amino acids. CDR3 residues: CASSQGGRGGEQFF. The CDR3 nucleotides read TGTGCCAGCAGCCAAGGGGGCCGGGGAGGTGAGCAGTTCTTC.

This rearrangement joins TRBV6-4 to TRBJ2-5; D perhaps matches TRBD2 (5 bases). CDR1 is MRHNA and CDR2 is SNTAGT in the germline V gene. The CDR3 extends over 15 amino acids. V lost 1 base to trimming and J lost 4 bases, with 13 bases between them. CDR3 bases: TGTGCCAGCAGTGACTTCCCGGACTCCCTAGAGACCCAGTACTTC. Translated, it gives CASSDFPDSLETQYF.

This rearrangement joins TRBV7-9 to TRBJ1-6; TRBD1 matches at 8 bases. V was pared by 5 bases and J by 4 bases, with 7 bases of the junction left unmatched. This CDR3 has 16 amino acids. Germline lookup yields CDR1 SEHNR and CDR2 FQNEAQ (reference sequence). CDR3 residues: CASSAGQGIYNSPLHF. CDR3 coding DNA: TGTGCCAGCAGCGCCGGACAGGGAATATATAATTCACCCCTCCACTTT.

V is TRBV6-6 and J is TRBJ2-1; D not certain. Trimming took 10 bases from V and 4 from J, leaving 17 bases between them. Per germline, CDR1 MNHNY and CDR2 SVGAGI (reference sequence). This CDR3 is built from 14 residues. The CDR3 DNA is TGTGCCACCAAAGGCGGCAGCCAGTACAATGAGCAGTTCTTC. This translates into CATKGGSQYNEQFF.

The chain combines TRBV5-5 with TRBJ2-7, with 9 bases aligning to TRBD1. The V and J ends lost 4 bases and 2 bases, in that order; junction bases with no gene match: 7. The CDR3 length is 15 residues. Germline-derived CDR1 and CDR2 are SGHKS and YYEKEE (reference sequence). CDR3 nucleotide sequence: TGTGCCAGCAGCCCGGACAGGGGTTCTACCTACGAGCAGTACTTC. Protein product: CASSPDRGSTYEQYF.

The rearrangement links TRBV28 to TRBJ1-2; TRBD1 agrees at 7 bases. This CDR3 is 12 amino acids long. V lost 6 bases, J lost 5 bases, and 3 bases stayed unmatched. Germline CDR1 is MDHEN and CDR2 is SYDVKM. The chain's CDR3 is CASRWDSYGYTF. CDR3 coding DNA: TGTGCCAGCAGATGGGACAGTTATGGCTACACCTTC.

The J gene is TRBJ1-1, the V gene TRBV4-2; possibly TRBD1 for D (5 bases). The length of the CDR3 is 16 residues. The ends were cut back, 0 bases at V and 4 bases at J, with 15 bases in the middle. Germline V gene data show CDR1 as LGHNA and CDR2 as YNFKEQ. The CDR3 DNA reads TGTGCCAGCAGCCAAGATTTCTTCGGAGGGGCCACTGAAGCTTTCTTT. Encoded protein: CASSQDFFGGATEAFF.

The J gene is TRBJ2-5, the V gene TRBV5-8; 10 nucleotides align to TRBD1. The CDR3 spans 16 residues. J lost 5 bases, V lost 0 bases, and 7 bases had no gene match. CDR1 and CDR2 (germline): SGHTS, YDEGEE. The CDR3 nucleotides are TGTGCCAGCAGCTTGGGATCGACAGGGGGCGAGGAGACCCAGTACTTC. This gives the protein CASSLGSTGGEETQYF.

The chain uses TRBV2 and TRBJ2-2, with D perhaps TRBD1 (5 bases). The CDR3 covers 14 residues. V was clipped by 7 bases and J by 4 bases, with 13 bases between them. In germline, CDR1 is SNHLY, CDR2 FYNNEI. The CDR3 region is CASMAQGTTGELFF. As DNA, the CDR3 is TGTGCCAGCATGGCGCAGGGAACCACCGGGGAGCTGTTTTTT. Combining the CDR3 with reference TRBV2 and TRBJ2-2 gives the whole variable domain EPEVTQTPSHQVTQMGQEVILRCVPISNHLYFYWYRQILGQKVEFLVSFYNNEISEKSEIFDDQFSVERPDGSNFTLKIRSTKLEDSAMYFCASMAQGTTGELFFGEGSRLTVL.

The chain is built from TRBV5-4 and TRBJ1-1; TRBD1 matches 7 bases. There are 12 residues in the CDR3. Germline lookup yields CDR1 SGHNT and CDR2 YYREEE (reference sequence). V trimming: 4 bases; J trimming: 5 bases; junction bases outside the gene matches: 2. The CDR3: CASSQDRTEAFF. CDR3 nucleotides: TGTGCCAGCAGCCAGGACAGGACTGAAGCTTTCTTT.

The chain joins TRBV6-2 or TRBV6-3 to TRBJ1-6; possibly TRBD1 for D (6 bases). V was shortened by 0 bases and J by 5 bases, with 11 bases between the two germline ends. Germline V gene data show CDR1 as MNHEY and CDR2 as SVGEGT. The CDR3 is 16 amino acids. CDR3 sequence reads: CASSYSLPGDNSPLHF. DNA for the CDR3: TGTGCCAGCAGTTACTCGCTGCCAGGGGATAATTCACCCCTCCACTTT.

The chain employs TRBV2 and TRBJ2-5, with TRBD2 as a possible D gene (6 bases). The ends were cut back, 10 bases at V and 1 base at J, with 10 bases in the middle. Germline V gene data show CDR1 as SNHLY and CDR2 as FYNNEI. This CDR3 spans 12 amino acids. CDR3 sequence reads: CAIQTSQETQYF. In DNA, the CDR3 is TGTGCCATCCAGACTAGCCAAGAGACCCAGTACTTC.

This chain uses TRBV4-1 with TRBJ1-5; the D is unclear. This CDR3 has 14 amino acids. V lost 4 bases to trimming and J lost 6 bases, with 13 bases between them. Germline assignment: CDR1 MGHRA and CDR2 YSYEKL. The CDR3 protein is CASSPNNPSQPQHF. CDR3 nucleotide sequence: TGCGCCAGCAGCCCTAATAACCCGAGTCAGCCCCAGCATTTT.

The rearrangement uses TRBV23-1 and TRBJ1-3; D is ambiguous. TRBV23-1 belongs to the ORF category, with a function that is uncertain. V was trimmed by 0 bases and J by 1 base, leaving 16 bases between them. This CDR3 comprises 18 residues. CDR3 region: CASSQSIGVVYSGNTIYF. For the CDR3, the DNA is TGCGCCAGCAGTCAATCGATCGGGGTGGTGTATTCTGGAAACACCATATATTTT.

The chain joins TRBV23-1 to TRBJ1-4; 10 nucleotides match TRBD1. TRBV23-1 is labeled an ORF, and its function is uncertain. Trimming at V came to 3 bases and at J to 0 bases, leaving 10 bases not matched to a gene. The CDR3 is 19 residues long. CDR3 DNA: TGCGCCAGCAGTCATAGGGACCGGGACAGGGGTTCAACTAATGAAAAACTGTTTTTT. This codes for CASSHRDRDRGSTNEKLFF.

The chain has TRBV11-2 and TRBJ1-1; maybe TRBD1 (6 bases). This CDR3 contains 13 residues. Trimming took off 3 bases at V and 4 bases at J, with 9 bases between the two ends. The germline V gene has CDR1 SGHAT and CDR2 FQNNGV. The CDR3 spells CASSFGQITEAFF. DNA for the CDR3: TGTGCCAGCAGCTTTGGACAGATCACTGAAGCTTTCTTT.

The V call is TRBV28, the J call TRBJ1-5; 7 nucleotides agree with TRBD1. From germline, CDR1 is MDHEN and CDR2 SYDVKM. The V gene end was trimmed by 5 bases and the J gene end by 0 bases; junction bases not matched to a gene: 10. CDR3 length: 17 amino acids. CDR3 DNA: TGTGCCAGCAGTCTACAGGGGCTCCTCCATAGCAATCAGCCCCAGCATTTT. As protein: CASSLQGLLHSNQPQHF.

The chain carries TRBV18 and TRBJ1-2; 7 nucleotides align to TRBD1. Germline V gene lookup returns CDR1 KGHSH and CDR2 LQKENI. V gave up 1 base and J gave up 3 bases; unmatched junction bases: 5. This CDR3 has 15 amino acids. The CDR3: CASSPQTGWDYGYTF. Written as DNA, the CDR3 is TGTGCCAGCTCACCACAGACAGGGTGGGACTATGGCTACACCTTC.

This clone was picked up one time. This chain joins TRBV11-2 and TRBJ1-3; possibly TRBD1 for D (5 bases). Germline V lookup: CDR1 SGHAT, CDR2 FQNNGV. V lost 6 bases and J 2 bases, leaving 14 bases between the germline ends. CDR3 length equals 15 residues. CDR3 in DNA: TGTGCCAGCAGTTTACGCGGAGGGGCTGGAAACACCATATATTTT. Translating gives CASSLRGGAGNTIYF.